What follows describes a single T cell receptor (beta chain). The entry originates in a study of blood T cell repertoires in COVID-19. On the study more broadly: Acute-phase and convalescent COVID-19 samples originated in the United States, Italy and Spain. The analysed material was cDNA or gDNA that came from T cells, B-cell-depleted T cells, or PBMCs.

In the source study's methods: Amplified reference gene primers provided the basis for estimating nucleated cell counts. The data were produced by immunoSEQ multiplex PCR, yet TCRdb's version contains in-frame clones alone and is incomplete. The DNA was the basis for D and trimming; V, J and clone size are from that table. Here the sample spans roughly 71,000 clones, 88% being singletons. The receptor was derived from a man aged 45-65 years with acute or convalescent COVID-19. The sequenced sample consisted of peripheral blood.

The CDR3 region has the DNA TGTGCCAGCAGACGAGACAAATCGAACACCGGGGAGCTGTTTTTT. The encoded protein is CASRRDKSNTGELFF. V and J are TRBV11-2 and TRBJ2-2, with D uncertain. CDR3 length equals 15 residues. V gave up 6 bases and J gave up 0 bases, with 11 bases separating them. The germline gives CDR1 SGHAT, CDR2 FQNNGV.